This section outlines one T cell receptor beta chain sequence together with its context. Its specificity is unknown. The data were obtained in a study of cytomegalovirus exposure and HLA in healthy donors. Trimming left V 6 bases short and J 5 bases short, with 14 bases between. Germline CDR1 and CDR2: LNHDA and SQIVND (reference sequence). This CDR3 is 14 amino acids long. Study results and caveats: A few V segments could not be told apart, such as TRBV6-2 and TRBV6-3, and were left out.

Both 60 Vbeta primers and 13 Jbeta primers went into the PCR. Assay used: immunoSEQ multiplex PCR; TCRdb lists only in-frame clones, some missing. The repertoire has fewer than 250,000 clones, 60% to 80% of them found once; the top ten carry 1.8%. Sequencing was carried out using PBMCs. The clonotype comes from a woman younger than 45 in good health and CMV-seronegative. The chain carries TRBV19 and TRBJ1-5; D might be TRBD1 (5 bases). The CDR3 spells CASSPDGHYQPQHF. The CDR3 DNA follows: TGTGCCAGTAGCCCGGACGGACATTATCAGCCCCAGCATTTT.